This passage covers 25 T cell receptor beta chains from one sample sequenced in a study of blood T cell repertoires in COVID-19. Method: immunoSEQ multiplex PCR; TCRdb's copy keeps in-frame clones and lacks some. The data show approximately 450,000 clones, roughly 90% seen once. The sequencing sample was made of peripheral blood. The receptors stem from a young woman with acute or convalescent COVID-19.

The rearrangement uses TRBV2 and TRBJ1-2, with D possibly TRBD1 on 6 matching bases. The CDR3 totals 11 residues. The V end lost 6 bases, the J end lost 5 bases, and 7 bases lay between the germline ends. CDR1 is SNHLY, CDR2 FYNNEI, per germline. CDR3 region: CASRQGYGYTF. DNA of the CDR3: TGTGCCAGCAGACAGGGATATGGCTACACCTTC.

J is TRBJ1-1 and V is TRBV7-2, with TRBD1 matching 10 bases. In germline, CDR1 is SGHTA, CDR2 FQGNSA. V lost 3 bases and J lost 5; bases outside the gene matches: 3. The CDR3 loop spans 14 amino acids. CDR3 protein: CASSFDRGLTEAFF. CDR3 in DNA: TGTGCCAGCAGCTTCGACAGGGGGCTTACTGAAGCTTTCTTT.

The CDR3 here is CATSRDLGRAEEGIVDTQYF. CDR3 DNA: TGTGCCACCAGCAGAGATCTGGGTCGTGCGGAGGAAGGTATCGTAGATACGCAGTATTTT. The V call is TRBV15, the J call TRBJ2-3, with a weak D call TRBD2 (5 bases). From germline, CDR1 is LNHNV and CDR2 YYDKDF (reference sequence). The CDR3 covers 20 residues. Trimming took 0 bases from V and 5 from J, leaving 27 bases between them.

The V call is TRBV6-5, the J call TRBJ1-1; a weak D match, TRBD1 (6 bases). The germline V gene has CDR1 MNHEY and CDR2 SVGAGI. This CDR3 region has 16 residues. Trimming stripped 2 bases from V and 1 base from J, with 14 bases between. In DNA form, the CDR3 reads TGTGCCAGCAGTTACGGGGCCCCGGGACAGAACACTGAAGCTTTCTTT. Encoded protein: CASSYGAPGQNTEAFF.

The chain employs TRBV5-6 and TRBJ1-1; perhaps TRBD1 as D (5 bases). Germline CDR1 and CDR2: SGHDT and YYEEEE. CDR3 length: 12 amino acids. V was trimmed by 3 bases and J by 3 bases, leaving 6 bases between them. The chain's CDR3 is CASSSGYTEAFF. The CDR3 region has the DNA TGTGCCAGCAGCTCAGGGTACACTGAAGCTTTCTTT.

The rearrangement links TRBV13 to TRBJ2-3; 7 bases align to TRBD2. Germline CDR1 is PRHDT and CDR2 is FYEKMQ (reference sequence). V shed 10 bases, J shed 1 base, and the junction held 14 bases outside the gene matches. This CDR3 is 16 amino acids long. CDR3 nucleotides: TGTGCCACCTCCCAGGGAGGGAGGTTTCGCACAGATACGCAGTATTTT. Its protein is CATSQGGRFRTDTQYF.

This clone was observed a single time. The rearrangement uses TRBV2 and TRBJ1-3; TRBD1 matches 8 bases. The CDR3 has 14 residues. Looked up from germline, CDR1 is SNHLY and CDR2 is FYNNEI. With V trimmed by 6 bases and J by 2 bases, 3 bases remained unmatched. In DNA form, the CDR3 reads TGTGCCAGCAGAAGGGGACAGGCTGGAAACACCATATATTTT. Its protein product is CASRRGQAGNTIYF.

The chain has TRBV5-1 and TRBJ2-2; a possible D gene is TRBD2 (7 bases). Germline CDR1 reads SGHRS; CDR2 reads YFSETQ. The CDR3 is made up of 16 amino acids. Deletions cut 1 base from V and 5 bases from J, with 15 bases between. CDR3 protein: CASSLSGGPRTGELFF. DNA for the CDR3: TGCGCCAGCAGCTTGTCCGGGGGGCCGAGAACCGGGGAGCTGTTTTTT.

This clone was counted once. The chain links TRBV6-5 to TRBJ2-4; possibly TRBD2 for D (6 bases). Trimming took 5 bases from V and 4 from J, leaving 15 bases between them. CDR3 length: 15 amino acids. CDR1 and CDR2 (germline): MNHEY, SVGAGI. DNA of the CDR3: TGTGCCAGCAGTCAACCGGGACTTGAAAAAAACATTCAGTACTTC. Translation: CASSQPGLEKNIQYF.

This clone was seen a few times. This chain joins TRBV5-4 and TRBJ2-7; 7 bases are a match to TRBD1. V lost 3 bases, J lost 4 bases, and 4 bases stayed unmatched. The CDR3 consists of 13 residues. From germline, CDR1 is SGHNT and CDR2 YYREEE (reference sequence). The CDR3 region has the DNA TGTGCCAGCAGCTCGGGACAGATATACGAGCAGTACTTC. Encoded protein: CASSSGQIYEQYF.

This clone was recorded a few times. The V gene is TRBV7-6, the J gene TRBJ2-7, with 9 bases aligning to TRBD1. The CDR3 runs 15 residues. V shed 5 bases and J 4 bases; nucleotides not matched to a gene: 9. Germline V gives CDR1 SGHVS, CDR2 FNYEAQ. The CDR3 region has the DNA TGTGCCAGCAGCACAAGAGGACAGGGGTGGTACGAGCAGTACTTC. It yields the protein CASSTRGQGWYEQYF.

The chain recombines TRBV6-5 with TRBJ2-5, with 9 bases matching TRBD1. The CDR3 length is 15 residues. Per germline, CDR1 MNHEY and CDR2 SVGAGI. Unmatched junction bases numbered 3, after V lost 0 bases and J lost 4 bases. This CDR3 is CASSYSGTGIETQYF. The DNA of the CDR3 is TGTGCCAGCAGTTACTCTGGGACAGGGATAGAGACCCAGTACTTC.

The gene calls are TRBV2 and TRBJ2-7, with 8 bases fitting TRBD1. CDR3 size: 12 residues. In germline, CDR1 is SNHLY, CDR2 FYNNEI. V shed 6 bases, J shed 5 bases, and the junction held 3 bases outside the gene matches. DNA of the CDR3: TGTGCCAGCAGATTGGACAGGGACGAGCAGTACTTC. Its translation: CASRLDRDEQYF.

V is TRBV6-6 and J is TRBJ2-5, with D possibly matching TRBD2 (5 bases). CDR1 and CDR2 (germline): MNHNY, SVGAGI (reference sequence). The CDR3 length is 16 residues. Deletions cut 3 bases from V and 1 base from J, with 15 bases between. CDR3 DNA: TGTGCCAGCAGTTATGGGAGCCGCAGGTTCCAAGAGACCCAGTACTTC. This sequence encodes CASSYGSRRFQETQYF.

This chain connects TRBV30 to TRBJ1-2; D is unclear. Germline assignment: CDR1 GTSNPN and CDR2 SVGIG (reference sequence). The ends were cut back, 3 bases at V and 7 bases at J, with 15 bases in the middle. The CDR3 contains 13 residues. The CDR3 loop is CAWSDTQAGGYTF. CDR3 bases: TGTGCCTGGAGCGACACCCAAGCGGGTGGCTACACCTTC.

Remarks on this clone: Other nucleotide sequences from this sample produce the same CDR3. The chain is built from TRBV9 and TRBJ2-7; 12 nucleotides line up with TRBD2. Germline lookup yields CDR1 SGDLS and CDR2 YYNGEE. V shed 0 bases and J 4 bases; nucleotides not matched to a gene: 2. CDR3 length: 15 amino acids. CDR3 bases: TGTGCCAGCAGCGTAGGGACTAGCGGGACTTACGAGCAGTACTTC. Amino acid sequence: CASSVGTSGTYEQYF.

The V and J genes are TRBV6-5 and TRBJ2-7; TRBD2 matches 10 bases. The trim removed 6 bases at V and 3 bases at J, leaving 2 bases unmatched. Germline CDR1 reads MNHEY; CDR2 reads SVGAGI. The CDR3 contains 13 residues. CDR3 in DNA: TGTGCCAGCAGCCTAGCGGGGGACTACGAGCAGTACTTC. Encoded protein: CASSLAGDYEQYF.

V gene TRBV11-2 combines with J gene TRBJ1-2; TRBD1 agrees at 8 bases. Germline trimming cut 4 bases from V and 4 bases from J; bases unmatched to any gene: 8. Germline CDR1 reads SGHAT; CDR2 reads FQNNGV. The CDR3 contains 15 residues. The CDR3, as DNA: TGTGCCAGCAGCTCCCCCCTGACAGGGGCCTATGGCTACACCTTC. Translated, it gives CASSSPLTGAYGYTF.

The CDR3, as DNA: TGTGCCAGCAGCTTAGTAGAGTCACCTACGCAGTATTTT. This gives the protein CASSLVESPTQYF. V and J are TRBV11-2 and TRBJ2-3; D not certain. The CDR3 is 13 residues long. The germline V and J ends were trimmed by 1 base and 8 bases, with 10 bases remaining between them. Germline loops: CDR1 SGHAT, CDR2 FQNNGV.

The genes are TRBV3-1 (or the pseudogene TRBV3-2) and TRBJ1-2; D is unclear. The V and J ends lost 0 bases and 6 bases respectively, with 14 bases between them. Germline loops: CDR1 LGHDT, CDR2 YNNKEL (reference sequence). This CDR3 region has 15 residues. CDR3 in DNA: TGTGCCAGCAGCCAAGAGGGTGGGCACGGTAATGGCTACACCTTC. The encoded protein is CASSQEGGHGNGYTF.

The rearrangement uses TRBV5-1 and TRBJ2-1; a weak D match, TRBD2 (5 bases). Per the germline V gene, CDR1 is SGHRS and CDR2 is YFSETQ. This CDR3 spans 15 amino acids. Trimming removed 3 bases from V and 0 bases from J, with 10 bases in between. The CDR3 nucleotides read TGCGCCAGCAGCTGGACTGGGAGCTCCTACAATGAGCAGTTCTTC. It codes for CASSWTGSSYNEQFF.

The chain links TRBV19 to TRBJ1-6; the D is unclear. The CDR3 consists of 13 residues. Germline-derived CDR1 and CDR2 are LNHDA and SQIVND (reference sequence). V lost 4 bases and J lost 6, with 7 bases in between. CDR3 in amino acids: CASSTYSNSPLHF. The CDR3 nucleotides are TGTGCCAGTAGTACCTACTCTAATTCACCCCTCCACTTT.

The gene calls are TRBV12-5 and TRBJ1-5; D is possibly TRBD1 (5 bases). Germline assignment: CDR1 LGHNT and CDR2 FRNRAP. The CDR3 covers 17 residues. V lost 4 bases and J lost 0, with 16 bases in between. The CDR3 reads CASGYEPGKTSNQPQHF. The CDR3 bases are TGTGCTAGTGGTTACGAGCCAGGGAAAACTAGCAATCAGCCCCAGCATTTT.

The genes are TRBV6-5 and TRBJ2-7; D is unresolved. In germline, CDR1 is MNHEY, CDR2 SVGAGI. Trimming removed 0 bases from V and 6 bases from J, with 9 bases in between. The CDR3 length is 13 residues. This chain's CDR3 is CASSYSIAGEQYF. The CDR3, as DNA: TGTGCCAGCAGTTACTCGATCGCAGGCGAGCAGTACTTC.

CDR3 in DNA: TGTGCCAGCAGACCCGGGGGGGAAAAACTGTTTTTT. Protein: CASRPGGEKLFF. The chain employs TRBV6-5 and TRBJ1-4; a weak D match, TRBD1 (5 bases). CDR1 and CDR2 (germline): MNHEY, SVGAGI. V dropped 6 bases and J dropped 8 bases, with 10 bases sitting between them. CDR3 length equals 12 residues.